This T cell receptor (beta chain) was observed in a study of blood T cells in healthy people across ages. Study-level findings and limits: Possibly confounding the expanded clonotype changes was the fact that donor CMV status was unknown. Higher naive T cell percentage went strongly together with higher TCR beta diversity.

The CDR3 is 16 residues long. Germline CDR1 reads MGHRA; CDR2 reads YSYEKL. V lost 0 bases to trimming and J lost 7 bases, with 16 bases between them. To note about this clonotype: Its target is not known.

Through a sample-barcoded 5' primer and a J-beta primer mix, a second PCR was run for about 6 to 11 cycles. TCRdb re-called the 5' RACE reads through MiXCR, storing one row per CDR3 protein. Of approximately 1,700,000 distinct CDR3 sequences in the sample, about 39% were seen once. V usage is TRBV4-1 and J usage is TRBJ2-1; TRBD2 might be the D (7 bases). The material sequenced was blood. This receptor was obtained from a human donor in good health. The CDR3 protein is CASSQDWGRGRNEQFF. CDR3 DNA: TGCGCCAGCAGCCAAGACTGGGGGCGGGGGAGAAATGAGCAGTTCTTC.